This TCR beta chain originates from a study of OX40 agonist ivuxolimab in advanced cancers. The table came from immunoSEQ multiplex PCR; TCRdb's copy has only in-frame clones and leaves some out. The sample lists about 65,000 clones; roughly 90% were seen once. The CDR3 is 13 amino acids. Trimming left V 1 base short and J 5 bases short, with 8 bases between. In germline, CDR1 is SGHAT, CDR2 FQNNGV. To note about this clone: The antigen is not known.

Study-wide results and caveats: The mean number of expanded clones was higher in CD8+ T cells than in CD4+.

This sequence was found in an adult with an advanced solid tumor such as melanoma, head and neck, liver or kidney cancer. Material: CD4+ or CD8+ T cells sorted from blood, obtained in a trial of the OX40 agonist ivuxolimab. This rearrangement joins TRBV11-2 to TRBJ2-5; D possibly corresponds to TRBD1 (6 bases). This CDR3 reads CASSLVGGETQYF. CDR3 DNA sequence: TGTGCCAGCAGCTTAGTTGGGGGCGAGACCCAGTACTTC.